These 7 T cell receptor beta chains came from one sample sequenced in a study of T-cell memory formation after mild COVID-19. One entry per CDR3 protein, called by TCRdb with MiXCR from the 5' RACE reads. Of 390,000 or so distinct CDR3 sequences listed, about 17% are singletons. Sequences were obtained from PBMCs or a T cell subset sorted from them (not recorded which). The receptors derive from a young man who had mild COVID-19 (a few samples of this study predate the infection). Cell type and time point are not known.

This chain uses TRBV5-1 with TRBJ2-7; weak D call: TRBD2 (5 bases). Germline V gene data show CDR1 as SGHRS and CDR2 as YFSETQ. The V end lost 2 bases, the J end lost 6 bases, and 9 bases lay between the germline ends. The CDR3 loop spans 12 amino acids. The CDR3 DNA reads as TGCGCCAGCAGCTTCTCCGCGGGCGAGCAGTACTTC. Translating it yields CASSFSAGEQYF.

This clonotype occurred a few times. This chain links TRBV6-6 with TRBJ1-1; possible D gene TRBD1, 5 bases. V was trimmed by 0 bases and J by 0 bases, leaving 14 bases between them. The germline V gene encodes CDR1 MNHNY and CDR2 SVGAGI (reference sequence). The CDR3 covers 17 residues. CDR3 amino acids: CASSYSLSGLMNTEAFF. The CDR3, as DNA: TGTGCCAGCAGTTACTCATTGTCAGGGCTTATGAACACTGAAGCTTTCTTT.

This chain uses TRBV6-2 or TRBV6-3 with TRBJ2-7; D might be TRBD1 (6 bases). The CDR3 has 14 amino acids. Germline assignment: CDR1 MNHEY and CDR2 SVGEGT. V lost 5 bases and J 3 bases, leaving 14 bases between the germline ends. This CDR3 reads CASSQGYPLYEQYF. The CDR3 DNA reads as TGTGCCAGCAGTCAGGGGTACCCCCTCTACGAGCAGTACTTC.

The J gene is TRBJ2-3, the V gene TRBV19; D possibly corresponds to TRBD2 (5 bases). This CDR3 is 16 amino acids long. Trimming cost V 3 bases and J 5 bases, with 18 bases left between them. CDR1 LNHDA and CDR2 SQIVND come from the germline V gene (reference sequence). CDR3 DNA sequence: TGTGCCAGTAGTATCCCCGTCCCTTCGGGGAGAGATACGCAGTATTTT. Protein sequence: CASSIPVPSGRDTQYF.

The chain's CDR3 is CASSLGGPGTGVEKLFF. The CDR3, as DNA: TGTGCCAGCAGCTTGGGGGGTCCCGGGACAGGGGTTGAAAAACTGTTTTTT. The chain uses TRBV7-6 and TRBJ1-4; 10 bases agree with TRBD1. Germline V gene lookup returns CDR1 SGHVS and CDR2 FNYEAQ. The ends lost 3 bases at V and 7 bases at J; junction bases unmatched: 11. This CDR3 spans 17 amino acids.

For this clonotype: A junction end diverges from the germline sequence, so it may reflect a read error. The rearrangement joins TRBV29-1 to TRBJ1-2; D remains unclear. Germline V gene sequence: CDR1 SQVTM, CDR2 ANQGSEA. The CDR3 consists of 9 residues. The CDR3 bases are TGCAGCGTTGAAGAGAAGGTCATCTTC. Translation: CSVEEKVIF.

V usage is TRBV7-3 and J usage is TRBJ2-3; 7 bases match TRBD1. The V and J ends lost 5 bases and 4 bases, in that order; junction bases with no gene match: 12. Germline V gives CDR1 SGHTA, CDR2 FQGTGA. The CDR3 runs 16 residues. The CDR3 DNA sequence: TGTGCCAGCAGCGTCTACGGGGACAGAAGATCAGATACGCAGTATTTT. This translates into CASSVYGDRRSDTQYF. Combining the CDR3 with reference TRBV7-3 and TRBJ2-3 gives the whole variable domain GAGVSQTPSNKVTEKGKYVELRCDPISGHTALYWYRQSLGQGPEFLIYFQGTGAADDSGLPNDRFFAVRPEGSVSTLKIQRTERGDSAVYLCASSVYGDRRSDTQYFGPGTRLTVL.